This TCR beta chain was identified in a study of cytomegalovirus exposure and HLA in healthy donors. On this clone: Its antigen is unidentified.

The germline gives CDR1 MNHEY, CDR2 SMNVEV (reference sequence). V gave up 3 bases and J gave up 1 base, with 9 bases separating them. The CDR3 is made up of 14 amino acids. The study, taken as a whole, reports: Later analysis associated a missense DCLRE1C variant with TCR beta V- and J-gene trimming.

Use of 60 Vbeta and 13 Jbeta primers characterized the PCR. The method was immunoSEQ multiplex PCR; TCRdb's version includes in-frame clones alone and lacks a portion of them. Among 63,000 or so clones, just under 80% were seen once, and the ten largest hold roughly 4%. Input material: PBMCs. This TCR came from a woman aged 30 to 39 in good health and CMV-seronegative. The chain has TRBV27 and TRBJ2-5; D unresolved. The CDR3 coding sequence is TGTGCCAGCAGTTTTATCCCGGGCCAAGAGACCCAGTACTTC. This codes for CASSFIPGQETQYF.